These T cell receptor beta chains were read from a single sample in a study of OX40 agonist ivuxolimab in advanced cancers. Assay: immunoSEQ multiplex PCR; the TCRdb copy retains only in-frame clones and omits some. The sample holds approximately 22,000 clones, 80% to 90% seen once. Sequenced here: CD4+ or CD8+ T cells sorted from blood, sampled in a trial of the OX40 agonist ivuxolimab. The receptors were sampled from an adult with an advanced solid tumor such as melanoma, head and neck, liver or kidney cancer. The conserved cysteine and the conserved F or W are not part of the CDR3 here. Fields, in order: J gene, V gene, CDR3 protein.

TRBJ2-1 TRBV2 ASNLDDEQF
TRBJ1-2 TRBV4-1 ASSQDPPRGAGYGYT
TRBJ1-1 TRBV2 ASSETGDTEAF
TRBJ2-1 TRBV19 ASKQGHFGYNEQF
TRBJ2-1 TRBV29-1 SVERDNEQF
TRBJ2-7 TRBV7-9 ASSPAIGQNYEQY
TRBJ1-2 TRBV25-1 ASSEYRSGNYGYT
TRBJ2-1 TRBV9 ASSEPRGGGYNEQF
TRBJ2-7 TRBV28 ASRRRGALYEQY
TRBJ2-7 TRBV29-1 SVEDGAGDYEQY
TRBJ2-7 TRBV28 ASSFAGDHYEQY
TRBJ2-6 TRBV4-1 ASSQDRVVAGPPLSGANVLT
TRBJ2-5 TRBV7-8 ASTLRSRETQY
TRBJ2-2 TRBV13 ASSFPSGTPTGELF
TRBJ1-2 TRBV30 AYRDSYGYT
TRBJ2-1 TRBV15 ATSRDGPGRDLGEQF
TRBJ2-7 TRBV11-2 ASRGLNEQY
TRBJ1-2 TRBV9 ASSLDGGRNYGYT
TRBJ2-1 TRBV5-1 ASSLEYRDRVNEQF
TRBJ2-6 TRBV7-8 ASSLGSSPGANVLT
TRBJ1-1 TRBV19 ASSIDRGAEAF
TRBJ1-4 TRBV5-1 ASSLETGDDEKLF
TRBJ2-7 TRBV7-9 ASSPTGGSYEQY
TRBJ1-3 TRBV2 ASSDKTGGIRNTIY